This T cell receptor (beta chain) derives from a study of shared clonotypes between healthy human individuals. The CDR3 is 17 amino acids. The germline V and J ends were trimmed by 2 bases and 3 bases, with 17 bases remaining between them. The V gene's germline CDR1 is SGHDT and CDR2 YYEEEE. The input for sorted-subset replicate PCRs was about 210 ng DNA, tens of thousands of T cell genomes. The repertoire was sequenced with immunoSEQ multiplex PCR; TCRdb's copy has only in-frame clones and lacks some. The sample records millions of clones, 85% to 95% being singletons. V is TRBV5-6 and J is TRBJ1-4; no firm D call. The sample consisted of naive CD4+ T cells from PBMCs. The subset was: CD45RA+ positively selected. This receptor was obtained from a man aged 18-30 years in good health. Some clones in this sample may be carry-over from other donors' samples. The CDR3 DNA follows: TGTGCCAGCAGCTTAGGCCCTCGCCCCCTCCCTAATGAAAAACTGTTTTTT. Translation gives CASSLGPRPLPNEKLFF.